This TCR beta chain was found in a study of cytomegalovirus exposure and HLA in healthy donors. The study's findings and limits: In a later analysis, HLA-associated TCR beta chains were more clonally expanded than equally common others. Near-uniform donor sequencing depth was presumed by presence/absence analyses. The study put 150 to 200 TCR beta chains on its list as cytomegalovirus-associated. In the analysis, some V segments, TRBV6-2 and TRBV6-3 included, were excluded as indistinguishable.

Germline V gene data show CDR1 as SGHTS and CDR2 as YDEGEE. The CDR3 loop spans 17 amino acids. V gave up 2 bases and J gave up 0 bases; unmatched junction bases: 7. In the case of this clone: The antigen is undetermined.

Primers included in the PCR were 60 Vbeta and 13 Jbeta primers. The assay was immunoSEQ multiplex PCR, and TCRdb's table has in-frame clones only and misses some. The sample records around 200,000 clones, 82% being singletons. The sequence was collected from a man aged 40-49 years in good health and CMV-seropositive. The chain combines TRBV5-8 with TRBJ1-5, with 8 bases matching TRBD1. Input material: PBMCs. In nucleotides, the CDR3 is TGTGCCAGCAGCTTCAGGACAGGGCCTCTTAGCAATCAGCCCCAGCATTTT. It encodes CASSFRTGPLSNQPQHF.